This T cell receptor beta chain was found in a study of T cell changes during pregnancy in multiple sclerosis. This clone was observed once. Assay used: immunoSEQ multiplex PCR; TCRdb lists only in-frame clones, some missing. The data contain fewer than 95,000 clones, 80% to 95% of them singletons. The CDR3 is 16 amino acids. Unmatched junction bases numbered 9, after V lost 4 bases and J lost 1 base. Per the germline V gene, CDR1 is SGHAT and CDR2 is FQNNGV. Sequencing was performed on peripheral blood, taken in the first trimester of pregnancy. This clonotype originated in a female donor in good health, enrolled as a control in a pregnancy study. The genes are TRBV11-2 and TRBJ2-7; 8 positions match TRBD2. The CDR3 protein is CASSSRLAGGSYEQYF. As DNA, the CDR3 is TGTGCCAGCAGCTCCCGCCTGGCGGGGGGATCCTACGAGCAGTACTTC. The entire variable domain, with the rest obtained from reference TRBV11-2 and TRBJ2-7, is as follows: EAGVAQSPRYKIIEKRQSVAFWCNPISGHATLYWYQQILGQGPKLLIQFQNNGVVDDSQLPKDRFSAERLKGVDSTLKIQPAKLEDSAVYLCASSSRLAGGSYEQYFGPGTRLTVT.